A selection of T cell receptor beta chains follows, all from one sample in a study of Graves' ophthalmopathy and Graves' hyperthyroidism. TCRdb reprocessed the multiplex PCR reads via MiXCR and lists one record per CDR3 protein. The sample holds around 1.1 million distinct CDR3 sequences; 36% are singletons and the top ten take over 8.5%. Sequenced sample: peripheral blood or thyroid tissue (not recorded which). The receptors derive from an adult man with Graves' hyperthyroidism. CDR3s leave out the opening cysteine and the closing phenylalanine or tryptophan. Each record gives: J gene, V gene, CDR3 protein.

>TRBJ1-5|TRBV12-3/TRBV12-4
ASSFRQTRQPQH
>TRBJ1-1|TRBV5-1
ASSLSDRGLTEAF
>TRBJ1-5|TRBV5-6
ASSLGVSLNQPQH
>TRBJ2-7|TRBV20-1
SARGTGGHYEQY
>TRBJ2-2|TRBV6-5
ASSTSRVTGELF
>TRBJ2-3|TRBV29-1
SVEPTAASGTRYTQY
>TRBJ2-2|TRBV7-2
ASSPETGGGGELF
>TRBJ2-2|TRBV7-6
ASRPGQVSTGELF
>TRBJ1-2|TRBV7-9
ASSPIMDNGYT
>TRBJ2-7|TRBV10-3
AISEYFEQY
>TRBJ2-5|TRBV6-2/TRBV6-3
ASSDSFEETQY
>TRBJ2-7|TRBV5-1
ASSCDRGDEQY
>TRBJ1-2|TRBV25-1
ASSEYGGRIYGYT
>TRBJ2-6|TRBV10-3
ATSEAGGRAGANVLT
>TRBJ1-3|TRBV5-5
ASSDARDSARGNTIY
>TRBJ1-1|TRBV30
AWRRRTTMNTEAF
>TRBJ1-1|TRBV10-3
ASVVTRGVNTEAF
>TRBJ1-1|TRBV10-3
ATEGRPPGHTEAF
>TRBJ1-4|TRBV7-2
ASSPDRGGREKLF
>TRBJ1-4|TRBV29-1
SVELRGIATNEKLF
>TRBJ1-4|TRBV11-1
ASSMGPGNEKLF
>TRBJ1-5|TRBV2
ASALAVSGRDSYEH
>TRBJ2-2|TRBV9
ASSVDSLKAGELF
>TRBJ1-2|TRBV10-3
AIRPGTEGGYT
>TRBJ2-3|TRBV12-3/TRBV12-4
ASSGLDRDTQY
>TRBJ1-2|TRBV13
ASSFVGQGTGYT
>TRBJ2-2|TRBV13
ASSPVTGTGPGELF
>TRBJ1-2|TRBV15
ATGGQSGYT
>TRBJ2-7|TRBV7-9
ASSQLSIGAYEQY
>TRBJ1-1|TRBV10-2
ASSRDRATTEAF
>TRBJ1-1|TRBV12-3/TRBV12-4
ASSLNRGFTEAF
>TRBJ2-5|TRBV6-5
ASRRLAQETQY
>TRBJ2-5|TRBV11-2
ASGRFEGLETQY
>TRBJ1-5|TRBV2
ASRGGTGNNQPQH
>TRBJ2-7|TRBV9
ASSQQGVYEQY
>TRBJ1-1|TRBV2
ASRGTRGMNTEAF
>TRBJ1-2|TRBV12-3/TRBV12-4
ASSRTETRAGYT
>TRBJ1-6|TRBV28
ASKAEGGFSPLH
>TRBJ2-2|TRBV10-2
ATLLAYTGELF
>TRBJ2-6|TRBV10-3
AISESWGRPPGANVLT
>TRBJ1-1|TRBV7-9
ASSLPGGANAEAF
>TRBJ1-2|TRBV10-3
AIGQRRNYGYT
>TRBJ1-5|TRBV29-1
SVRAADGNQPQH
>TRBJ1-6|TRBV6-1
ASREGGSPLH
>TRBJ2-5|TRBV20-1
SARNHFSQDTQY
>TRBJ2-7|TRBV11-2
ASTKAPGINTYEQY
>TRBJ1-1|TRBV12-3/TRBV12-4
ASSFGVGNTEAF
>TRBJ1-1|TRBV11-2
ASSLAQS
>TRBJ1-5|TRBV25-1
ARAGAQRGNQPQH
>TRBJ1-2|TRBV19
ASSGLGTAANYGYT
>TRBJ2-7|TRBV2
ASTLRPGLRTY
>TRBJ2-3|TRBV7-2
ASIDRTDLTDTQY
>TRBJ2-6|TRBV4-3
ASSPEGTDRDSGANVLT
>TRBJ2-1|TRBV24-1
ATNGGGVEQF
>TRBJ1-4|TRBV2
ASTRQDEKLF